This passage covers 5 T cell receptor beta chains from one sample sequenced in a study of blood T cell repertoires in COVID-19. Generated by immunoSEQ multiplex PCR, the TCRdb table keeps only in-frame clones and is missing some. The repertoire holds some 150,000 clones, with around 80% as singletons. Sequenced: peripheral blood. The receptors here all came from a man aged 55 to 70 with acute or convalescent COVID-19.

The table lists this clone with a count of one. The chain links TRBV9 to TRBJ1-1; possibly TRBD1 for D (5 bases). This CDR3 has 15 amino acids. Trimming shortened V by 4 bases and J by 1 base, and 14 bases separated the two germline ends. Germline CDR1 and CDR2: SGDLS and YYNGEE. As DNA, the CDR3 is TGTGCCAGCAGCCCCCTGGGGGGGGAGAACACTGAAGCTTTCTTT. Translating it yields CASSPLGGENTEAFF.

The chain employs TRBV4-2 and TRBJ1-1; D possibly corresponds to TRBD1 (5 bases). Germline-derived CDR1 and CDR2 are LGHNA and YNFKEQ. The length of the CDR3 is 14 residues. V dropped 0 bases and J dropped 4 bases, with 9 bases sitting between them. The CDR3 protein is CASSQESGITEAFF. CDR3 in DNA: TGTGCCAGCAGCCAAGAATCAGGGATCACTGAAGCTTTCTTT.

The table lists this clone with a count of one. The rearrangement links TRBV6-5 to TRBJ1-1; weak D call: TRBD1 (5 bases). The germline V gene encodes CDR1 MNHEY and CDR2 SVGAGI. CDR3 size: 13 residues. The V and J ends lost 6 bases and 10 bases respectively, with 18 bases between them. This CDR3 is CASSPHGGDSAFF. CDR3 sequence (DNA): TGTGCCAGCAGCCCCCATGGAGGGGATTCAGCTTTCTTT.

This clone showed up just once. The chain uses TRBV2 and TRBJ1-1, with D maybe TRBD1 (5 bases). V was clipped by 5 bases and J by 0 bases, with 10 bases between them. The CDR3 spans 14 residues. Germline V gives CDR1 SNHLY, CDR2 FYNNEI. CDR3 residues: CASSIQVMNTEAFF. The CDR3 bases are TGTGCCAGCAGTATACAGGTCATGAACACTGAAGCTTTCTTT.

V gene TRBV7-8 combines with J gene TRBJ1-2; D possibly corresponds to TRBD1 (5 bases). The CDR3 runs 15 residues. V lost 5 bases to trimming and J lost 7 bases, with 20 bases between them. Germline V gives CDR1 SGHVS, CDR2 FQNEAQ. The CDR3 here is CASSTTGPGEAGYTF. The DNA of the CDR3 is TGTGCCAGCAGCACCACAGGACCCGGGGAGGCTGGCTACACCTTC.